This TCR beta chain was captured by sequencing in a study of T cells in narcolepsy. The study's findings and limits: Blood of same and different patients, but not healthy controls, reportedly held recurring autoreactive clonotypes.

As for this clone: Its antigen is still unknown.

Clones were sequenced by immunoSEQ multiplex PCR, and TCRdb holds only the in-frame ones, with some missing. The table has 12,000 or so clones, roughly 93% seen once. This CDR3 spans 14 amino acids. Between the trimmed V and J ends, which lost 0 bases and 4 bases, there was a span of 9 bases. CDR1 SEHNR and CDR2 FQNEAQ come from the germline V gene (reference sequence). This chain links TRBV7-9 with TRBJ2-5; D unclear. The sequence was obtained from a human donor with narcolepsy. The sequencing input was CD45RA- memory CD4+ T cells from PBMCs. The CDR3 loop is CASSLASRGETQYF. In DNA form, the CDR3 reads TGTGCCAGCAGCTTAGCCAGCCGAGGAGAGACCCAGTACTTC.